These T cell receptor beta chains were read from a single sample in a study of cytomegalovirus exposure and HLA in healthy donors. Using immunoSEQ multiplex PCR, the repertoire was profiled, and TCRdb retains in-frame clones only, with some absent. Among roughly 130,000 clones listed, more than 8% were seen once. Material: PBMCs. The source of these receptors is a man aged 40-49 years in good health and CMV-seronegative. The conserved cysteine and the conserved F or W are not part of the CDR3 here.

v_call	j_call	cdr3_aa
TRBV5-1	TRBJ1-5	ASSLASDQPQH
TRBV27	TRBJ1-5	ASSFTLQGQPQH
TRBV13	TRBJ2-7	ASSFTGAGRGMREQY
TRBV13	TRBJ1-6	ASSLTGGTSYNSPLH
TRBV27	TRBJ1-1	ASSGTENTEAF
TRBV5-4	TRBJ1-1	ASSADRGNMNTEAF
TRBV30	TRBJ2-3	AWSVLAGDTDKQY
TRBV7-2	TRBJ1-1	ASISFEAF
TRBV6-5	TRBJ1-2	ASSHGGYHT
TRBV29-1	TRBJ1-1	SVEGTGVTEAF
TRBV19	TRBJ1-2	ASSDWDRSDGYT
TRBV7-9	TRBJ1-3	ASSRSSGNTIY
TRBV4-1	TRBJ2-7	ASSQDPPGHFYEQY
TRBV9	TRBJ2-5	ASSPQGLAGVETQY
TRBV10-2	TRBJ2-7	ASSETGDDYEQY
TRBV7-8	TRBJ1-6	ASSPADRVISPLH
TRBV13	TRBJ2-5	ASSLGGRQETQY
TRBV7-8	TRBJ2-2	ASSPRGGGTGELF
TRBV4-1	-	ASSQDSLAGGYEQY
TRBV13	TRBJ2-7	ASSLGRGSSYEQY
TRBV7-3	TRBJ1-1	ASSRTGVTEAF
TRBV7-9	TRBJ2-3	ASSEGLDTQY
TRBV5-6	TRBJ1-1	ASSLYELSEAF
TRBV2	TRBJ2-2	ASSLPGLAGSGELF
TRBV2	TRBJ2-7	ASREVGSYEQY
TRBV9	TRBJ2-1	ASSAVGGATPNEQF
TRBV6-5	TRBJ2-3	ASTQGYRTDTQY
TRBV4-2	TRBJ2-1	ASSQVRTSGGYEQF
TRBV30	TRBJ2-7	AWSAGNEQY
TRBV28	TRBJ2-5	ASSLQGVWRQETQY
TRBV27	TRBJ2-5	ASSSLGGEGETQY
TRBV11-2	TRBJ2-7	ASSPRTGGESYEQY
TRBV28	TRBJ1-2	ASVPALNYGYT
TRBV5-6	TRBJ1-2	ASSLGDIGYT
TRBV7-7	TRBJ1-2	ASWDREDYGYT
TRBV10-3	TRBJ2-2	AISEAGVNTGELF
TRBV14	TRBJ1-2	ARSPDSTYGYT
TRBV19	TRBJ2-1	ASSPRQDNEQF
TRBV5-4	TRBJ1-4	ASSRWTGEKLF
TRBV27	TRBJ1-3	ASARRGALGNTIY
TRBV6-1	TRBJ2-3	ATQGAGTDTQY
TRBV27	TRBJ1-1	ASRRQGGLGDTEAF
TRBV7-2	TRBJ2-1	ASSLGRGSYNEQF